This T cell receptor (beta chain) was captured by sequencing in a study of memory CD4+ T cells and cytomegalovirus serostatus. Single viable CD3+CD4+CD8-CD45RO+ cells were sorted as the memory CD4+ T cells. Positive selection with CD4 microbeads enriched total CD4+ T cells. Repertoires were generated with immunoSEQ multiplex PCR, while TCRdb's copy carries only in-frame clones and drops some. Of about 75,000 clones in the sample, about 73% were seen once. Worth noting for this clone: Its antigen is unknown.

Study-wide points: CMV serostatus prediction reached median AUC 0.95, or 0.91 with US-trained model. Of approximately 160 reported CMV TCRbeta sequences, 67 were found in memory CD4+ repertoires.

The sequence derives from an adult in good health and CMV-seropositive. Sequencing was done on a sample of memory CD4+ T cells from blood.

The CDR3 sequence is CASSSRDASVYEQYF. DNA of the CDR3: TGTGCCAGCAGTTCTCGCGACGCAAGCGTATACGAGCAGTACTTC. The J gene is TRBJ2-7, the V gene TRBV7-9, with unresolved D. This CDR3 has 15 residues. Trimming stripped 6 bases from V and 4 bases from J, with 19 bases between. From germline, CDR1 is SEHNR and CDR2 FQNEAQ (reference sequence).